Here is one TCR beta chain with its context. Its recognized antigen is unknown. Base-call qualities are not available, and no considerably larger clone is one nucleotide away. The CDR3 numbers 20 residues from cysteine through phenylalanine. Left in the record is the CDR3 DNA by itself, 60 bases read in frame from the first base. The germline V gene supplies CDR1 SGHDT and CDR2 YYEEEE. V is trimmed back by 3 bases and J by 5 bases, and the junction contains 18 bases that no gene match accounts for. This sample was taken from a study of CD8 T cells in ankylosing spondylitis (TCRdb year 2017). The study in broad terms: T cell receptor beta repertoires were profiled in healthy donors and ankylosing spondylitis patients so that disease-linked TCR variants could be found. The full study cohort comprised about 23 ankylosing spondylitis patients and some 110 healthy donors. Peripheral blood samples were taken, and synovial fluid was additionally collected from ankylosing spondylitis patients.

Results and caveats for the whole study, not just this receptor: Some of the motif variants had been reported before in the synovial fluid and blood of reactive arthritis patients, a finding that suggests common disease-initiation mechanisms. A TCR beta motif of several highly homologous amino acid variants appeared characteristic of blood from ankylosing spondylitis patients. The disease-linked clones had a CD8+ phenotype and were found at relatively low frequencies in peripheral blood. Significant enrichment of the disease-linked clones was reported in matched synovial fluid samples from ankylosing spondylitis patients.

Sequencing was performed on an Illumina HiSeq 2500. Quantitative 5'-RACE with molecular barcodes was the method used to prepare the TCR beta libraries. The study's processing was this. A new computational method based on a probabilistic model of VDJ rearrangement was used to identify disease-linked TCR variants. TCRdb took the public reads, trimmed them with fastp at Q25, ran MiXCR for clone calling and kept in-frame beta chains. Every CDR3 protein is listed once, alongside the most common genes and DNA of its rows. TCRdb's processing, not the study's, gives the V and J calls here. This sample is represented by 250,000 to 350,000 distinct CDR3 sequences; 20% of them were singletons. Of the sample, less than 9% is held by the ten largest clones.

The sample was blood, either unsorted or a sorted T cell fraction (not recorded which). In this chain, TRBV5-6 is recombined with TRBJ2-2, and TRBD1 matches 11 of the central bases. This receptor was identified in a male donor with ankylosing spondylitis or in good health (not recorded which). The CDR3 has the sequence CASSSRTLGTGGFRTGELFF. In nucleotides, the sequence is TGTGCCAGCAGCTCACGAACACTCGGGACAGGGGGTTTCCGAACCGGGGAGCTGTTTTTT.